Each of the 27 T cell receptor beta chains below was sequenced from the same sample in a study of blood T cell repertoires in COVID-19. The method was immunoSEQ multiplex PCR; TCRdb's version includes in-frame clones alone and lacks a portion of them. The sample lists approximately 130,000 clones, approximately 71% occurring once. The material sequenced was peripheral blood. The source is a human donor in a cohort sampled during active COVID-19.

V is TRBV7-9 and J is TRBJ1-4, with D tentatively TRBD1 (5 bases). The CDR3 is made up of 14 amino acids. The V and J ends lost 5 bases and 8 bases respectively, with 15 bases between them. Germline V gives CDR1 SEHNR, CDR2 FQNEAQ (reference sequence). The CDR3 nucleotides read TGTGCCAGCAGCCGGGGGTTCGTATTGGAAAAACTGTTTTTT. Protein sequence: CASSRGFVLEKLFF.

J is TRBJ2-7 and V is TRBV18, with 7 bases lining up with TRBD1. The CDR3 extends over 12 amino acids. Per the germline V gene, CDR1 is KGHSH and CDR2 is LQKENI. Germline trimming cut 6 bases from V and 5 bases from J; bases unmatched to any gene: 4. The CDR3 sequence: CASSLGTDEQYF. For the CDR3, the DNA is TGTGCCAGCTCCCTTGGGACAGACGAGCAGTACTTC. The whole variable domain, filled in from reference TRBV18 and TRBJ2-7, reads NAGVMQNPRHLVRRRGQEARLRCSPMKGHSHVYWYRQLPEEGLKFMVYLQKENIIDESGMPKERFSAEFPKEGPSILRIQQVVRGDSAAYFCASSLGTDEQYFGPGTRLTVT.

This rearrangement joins TRBV5-1 to TRBJ1-1, with D possibly TRBD1 on 5 matching bases. Germline V lookup: CDR1 SGHRS, CDR2 YFSETQ. The CDR3 covers 14 residues. V was pared by 4 bases and J by 0 bases, with 10 bases between. CDR3 in DNA: TGCGCCAGCAGCGGGGGACTAATGAACACTGAAGCTTTCTTT. Residues: CASSGGLMNTEAFF.

The V gene is TRBV3-1 (or the pseudogene TRBV3-2), the J gene TRBJ2-7, with a possible D match to TRBD1 (6 bases). V lost 6 bases and J lost 5, with 20 bases in between. The CDR3 has 15 amino acids. Germline CDR1 LGHDT, CDR2 YNNKEL (reference sequence). The CDR3 nucleotides are TGTGCCAGCAGTCCTCAGATGGCACAGGGTCACGAGCAGTACTTC. Its translation: CASSPQMAQGHEQYF.

A few counts support this clone. The chain recombines TRBV18 with TRBJ1-3; maybe TRBD1 (5 bases). The CDR3 loop spans 16 amino acids. Germline CDR1 reads KGHSH; CDR2 reads LQKENI. Trimming pared 5 bases from V and 0 bases from J, leaving 14 bases between. CDR3 in amino acids: CASSSPVDISGNTIYF. The CDR3 DNA reads as TGTGCCAGCTCATCCCCCGTGGACATCTCTGGAAACACCATATATTTT.

This chain connects TRBV13 to TRBJ2-7; 7 nucleotides align to TRBD1. The CDR3 has 15 residues. Germline CDR1 reads PRHDT; CDR2 reads FYEKMQ (reference sequence). The J segment lost 1 base and the V segment lost 2 bases, leaving 5 bases of the junction unmatched. CDR3 sequence: CASSLLLTGSYEQYF. The CDR3 nucleotides read TGTGCCAGCAGCTTACTGCTGACAGGGTCCTACGAGCAGTACTTC.

This clone was found once. Its ends do not fully match the called genes, so a read error is possible. The rearrangement uses TRBV6-1 and TRBJ2-1; 8 bases align to TRBD1. The CDR3 is 16 amino acids. The germline V gene encodes CDR1 MNHNS and CDR2 SASEGT. CDR3 nucleotide sequence: TGTGCCAGCAGTCAAGCTTACAGGGGGTCAGGAAATGAGCAGTTCTTC. Protein: CASSQAYRGSGNEQFF.

The chain combines TRBV28 with TRBJ1-1; TRBD1 matches 7 bases. The CDR3 spans 15 residues. CDR1 is MDHEN, CDR2 SYDVKM, per germline. With V trimmed by 7 bases and J by 2 bases, 10 bases remained unmatched. This CDR3 is CASTDSGTVNTEAFF. Written as DNA, the CDR3 is TGTGCCAGCACCGACAGTGGGACAGTAAACACTGAAGCTTTCTTT.

The table lists this clone with a few counts. The rearrangement joins TRBV5-1 to TRBJ2-4; the match to TRBD1 covers 10 bases. V was clipped by 0 bases and J by 7 bases; unmatched bases: 4. This CDR3 spans 15 amino acids. The germline V gene encodes CDR1 SGHRS and CDR2 YFSETQ. CDR3 coding DNA: TGCGCCAGCAGCTTGGAAGGGACAGGGGCGAACATTCAGTACTTC. This gives the protein CASSLEGTGANIQYF.

Of note for this clone: One end of the junction varies from germline; a read error may be responsible. This rearrangement joins TRBV6-5 to TRBJ1-2; possibly TRBD1 for D (6 bases). This CDR3 comprises 13 residues. Germline CDR1 and CDR2: MNHEY and SVGAGI. DNA for the CDR3: TGTGCCAGCAGCTACTCAGGGGACTATGGCTACACCTTC. It codes for CASSYSGDYGYTF.

V gene TRBV10-1 combines with J gene TRBJ1-2; 10 bases fit TRBD1. The length of the CDR3 is 15 residues. From germline, CDR1 is WNHNN and CDR2 SYGVQD (reference sequence). After removal of 2 bases from V and 3 bases from J, the junction contained 3 bases not matched to a gene. The DNA for the CDR3 is TGCGCCAGCAGTGAGGGGACAGGGGATGACTATGGCTACACCTTC. Amino acid sequence: CASSEGTGDDYGYTF.

The genes are TRBV9 and TRBJ1-2; TRBD1 matches 12 bases. CDR1 is SGDLS and CDR2 is YYNGEE in the germline V gene. Losses at the gene ends were 3 bases for V and 2 bases for J; bases not matched to a gene: 2. CDR3 size: 15 residues. The DNA of the CDR3 is TGTGCCAGCAGCGAGGGGACAGGGGGCAACTATGGCTACACCTTC. This sequence encodes CASSEGTGGNYGYTF.

The rearrangement joins TRBV28 to TRBJ2-1; D might be TRBD2 (5 bases). There are 17 residues in the CDR3. Per the germline V gene, CDR1 is MDHEN and CDR2 is SYDVKM. Trimming removed 6 bases from V and 4 bases from J, with 22 bases in between. The CDR3 is CASSLIERYNGYNEQFF. DNA for the CDR3: TGTGCCAGCAGCCTCATCGAGCGGTACAACGGGTACAATGAGCAGTTCTTC.

V gene TRBV7-9 combines with J gene TRBJ2-5, with TRBD1 matching over 9 bases. The germline CDR1 and CDR2 sequences are SEHNR and FQNEAQ (reference sequence). This CDR3 contains 14 residues. The ends lost 6 bases at V and 4 bases at J; junction bases unmatched: 6. CDR3 in DNA: TGTGCCAGCAGTCCCCGGGACAGGGCAGAGACCCAGTACTTC. This gives the protein CASSPRDRAETQYF.

This clone has a handful of counts. As DNA, the CDR3 is TGTGCCAGCAGCTTAGTTCTGGGGGCGAGTGTAAACACCATATATTTT. It codes for CASSLVLGASVNTIYF. The chain carries TRBV7-9 and TRBJ1-3; possible D gene TRBD1, 6 bases. Per germline, CDR1 SEHNR and CDR2 FQNEAQ (reference sequence). The germline V and J ends were trimmed by 1 base and 6 bases, with 16 bases remaining between them. The CDR3 is 16 residues long.

The V and J genes are TRBV5-4 and TRBJ1-1; D unresolved. Germline-derived CDR1 and CDR2 are SGHNT and YYREEE (reference sequence). Trimming cost V 0 bases and J 1 base, with 10 bases left between them. The CDR3 totals 15 residues. The CDR3 DNA reads as TGTGCCAGCAGCTTGGGCCGCTGGGCGAACACTGAAGCTTTCTTT. Amino acid sequence: CASSLGRWANTEAFF.

The chain carries TRBV6-5 and TRBJ1-6, with a weak D call TRBD1 (6 bases). This CDR3 spans 14 amino acids. CDR1 and CDR2 from the germline V gene are MNHEY and SVGAGI. The V gene lost 5 bases and the J gene lost 5 bases, with 10 bases spanning the gap. Here the CDR3 reads CASSRQADNSPLHF. The CDR3 DNA follows: TGTGCCAGCAGTAGACAGGCGGATAATTCACCCCTCCACTTT.

The genes are TRBV7-9 and TRBJ2-7; 16 bases line up with TRBD2. This CDR3 is built from 15 residues. Germline V gene sequence: CDR1 SEHNR, CDR2 FQNEAQ (reference sequence). J gave up 5 bases and V 5 bases, and 3 bases lay outside the gene matches. As DNA, the CDR3 is TGTGCCAGCAGCATGGGACTAGCGGGAGGGGACGAGCAGTACTTC. This translates into CASSMGLAGGDEQYF.

About this clone: The sample carries other DNA sequences with the same CDR3. This chain links TRBV5-1 with TRBJ1-4; 8 nucleotides match TRBD1. This CDR3 is built from 15 residues. J lost 8 bases, V lost 4 bases, and 10 bases had no gene match. Germline V gene lookup returns CDR1 SGHRS and CDR2 YFSETQ. Here the CDR3 DNA reads TGCGCCAGCAGCCTCGCCGGGACAGGAGGCGAAAAACTGTTTTTT. It yields the protein CASSLAGTGGEKLFF.

The rearrangement links TRBV6-2 or TRBV6-3 to TRBJ2-7, with 8 bases fitting TRBD1. The CDR3 has 11 residues. V dropped 5 bases and J dropped 7; count of bases not matched to a gene: 1. Germline V gene data show CDR1 as MNHEY and CDR2 as SVGEGT. The CDR3 sequence is CASSRQGEQYF. CDR3 sequence (DNA): TGTGCCAGCAGTCGACAGGGGGAGCAGTACTTC.

The chain has TRBV21-1 and TRBJ2-3; TRBD2, as called in the table, went unchecked against the DNA. TRBV21-1 has pseudogene status. The CDR3 runs to 19 residues. CDR3 in DNA: TGTGCCAGCAGCAAAGCCCGACGGACTAGCGGGGGGTACCTAGATACGCAGTATTTT. Its translation: CASSKARRTSGGYLDTQYF.

The CDR3 loop reads CASSGGQDPLYGYTF. DNA of the CDR3: TGTGCCAGCAGTGGGGGACAGGACCCCCTCTATGGCTACACCTTC. V and J are TRBV28 and TRBJ1-2; 8 nucleotides match TRBD1. This CDR3 has 15 residues. The junction had 9 bases not matched to a gene; V was cut back by 5 bases and J by 4 bases. Germline V lookup: CDR1 MDHEN, CDR2 SYDVKM.

The gene calls are TRBV27 and TRBJ1-1, with D possibly being TRBD1 (5 bases). V was pared by 3 bases and J by 3 bases, with 11 bases between. The length of the CDR3 is 14 residues. Per germline, CDR1 MNHEY and CDR2 SMNVEV (reference sequence). The CDR3 loop reads CASSFKGVDTEAFF. Written as DNA, the CDR3 is TGTGCCAGCAGTTTTAAAGGGGTAGACACTGAAGCTTTCTTT.

The V and J genes are TRBV7-3 and TRBJ2-7, with TRBD2 matching 8 bases. Germline CDR1 and CDR2: SGHTA and FQGTGA. The CDR3 is made up of 15 amino acids. Losses at the gene ends were 0 bases for V and 2 bases for J; bases not matched to a gene: 3. The CDR3 region has the DNA TGTGCCAGCAGCTTAACAGCGGGGGACACCTACGAGCAGTACTTC. It translates to CASSLTAGDTYEQYF.

This clone was seen only once. The V and J genes are TRBV3-1 (or the pseudogene TRBV3-2) and TRBJ2-7, with TRBD2 matching 13 bases. CDR1 and CDR2 from the germline V gene are LGHDT and YNNKEL (reference sequence). The CDR3 consists of 14 residues. Trimming removed 7 bases from V and 5 bases from J; junction bases left unmatched: 5. The CDR3 nucleotides read TGTGCCAGCACCATTGGACTAGCGGGAGACGAGCAGTACTTC. Translating it yields CASTIGLAGDEQYF.

This clone has only a few counts. V usage is TRBV6-4 and J usage is TRBJ2-1; 8 bases agree with TRBD2. Germline values: CDR1 MRHNA, CDR2 SNTAGT. The CDR3 is 15 amino acids. Losses at the gene ends were 0 bases for V and 5 bases for J; bases not matched to a gene: 3. CDR3 DNA sequence: TGTGCCAGCAGTGACTCAACAGCGGGGGACAATGAGCAGTTCTTC. Its protein is CASSDSTAGDNEQFF.

The genes are TRBV29-1 and TRBJ2-1, with 9 bases fitting TRBD2. The CDR3 runs to 14 residues. After removal of 3 bases from V and 7 bases from J, the junction contained 7 bases not matched to a gene. From germline, CDR1 is SQVTM and CDR2 ANQGSEA. CDR3 amino acids: CSVEGGGARNEQFF. The CDR3 DNA reads TGCAGCGTTGAGGGCGGGGGGGCCAGGAATGAGCAGTTCTTC.